Listed below are T cell receptor beta chains from one sample, sequenced in a study of identical twins. TCRdb used MiXCR to reprocess the 5' RACE reads, holding one entry per CDR3 protein. The sample comprises approximately 680,000 distinct CDR3 sequences, around 7.4% of which are singletons, and 1.6% rests with the top ten. These same data were also listed under a study on yellow fever vaccine responses in identical twins.

The sample was PBMCs. The receptors were sampled from a woman under 30 in good health. The CDR3 runs from the conserved cysteine through the conserved F or W. The D gene is left open where the match is weak. A clone size is listed for some rows: how often the clone was seen (once, few, many), or a class if it is expanded.

j_call: TRBJ2-1; v_call: TRBV12-3/TRBV12-4; d_call: NA; clone_size: many; cdr3_nt: TGTGCCAGCAGCCCCGGCCTAGGGATAGGGTGGTTCTTC; cdr3_aa: CASSPGLGIGWFF
j_call: TRBJ2-5; v_call: TRBV6-5; d_call: NA; clone_size: NA; cdr3_nt: TGTGCCAGCAGTTACCGGGGGGCGGAGACCCAGTACTTC; cdr3_aa: CASSYRGAETQYF
j_call: TRBJ2-3; v_call: TRBV4-1; d_call: NA; clone_size: NA; cdr3_nt: TGCGCCAGCAGCCAAGTAGGGGGGGCCCTCCCAGATACGCAGTATTTT; cdr3_aa: CASSQVGGALPDTQYF
j_call: TRBJ2-1; v_call: TRBV18; d_call: TRBD2; clone_size: few; cdr3_nt: TGTGCCAGCTCACGCTTGACTAGCGGGACCGGCAATGAGCAGTTCTTC; cdr3_aa: CASSRLTSGTGNEQFF
j_call: TRBJ2-3; v_call: TRBV29-1; d_call: TRBD1; clone_size: NA; cdr3_nt: TGCAGCGTTGAAGATCTAGCGGACAGGGGTATAGATACGCAGTATTTT; cdr3_aa: CSVEDLADRGIDTQYF
j_call: TRBJ2-1; v_call: TRBV7-8; d_call: TRBD1; clone_size: NA; cdr3_nt: TGTGCCAGCAGCCCCCGGACAGGGGTAGGGAATGAGCAGTTCTTC; cdr3_aa: CASSPRTGVGNEQFF
j_call: TRBJ2-4; v_call: TRBV20-1; d_call: TRBD1; clone_size: few; cdr3_nt: TGCAGCGCGGCTGACAGGGGGAAAAACATTCAGTACTTC; cdr3_aa: CSAADRGKNIQYF
j_call: TRBJ1-1; v_call: TRBV12-3/TRBV12-4; d_call: NA; clone_size: NA; cdr3_nt: TGTGCCAGCACTTCCTACGGAGGGACCCAAACTGAAGCTTTCTTT; cdr3_aa: CASTSYGGTQTEAFF
j_call: TRBJ2-3; v_call: TRBV5-1; d_call: NA; clone_size: NA; cdr3_nt: TGCGCCAGCAGCTCGACTGCTCCCCCGGATACGCAGTATTTT; cdr3_aa: CASSSTAPPDTQYF
j_call: TRBJ1-1; v_call: TRBV12-3/TRBV12-4; d_call: TRBD1; clone_size: many; cdr3_nt: TGTGCCAGCAGTATAGGATTGACAGGGGGCACTGAAGCTTTCTTT; cdr3_aa: CASSIGLTGGTEAFF
j_call: TRBJ1-4; v_call: TRBV25-1; d_call: TRBD1; clone_size: few; cdr3_nt: TGTGCCAGCAGTGAAATGGACAGGCCTGAAAAACTGTTTTTT; cdr3_aa: CASSEMDRPEKLFF
j_call: TRBJ2-2; v_call: TRBV12-3/TRBV12-4; d_call: NA; clone_size: many; cdr3_nt: TGTGCCAGCTTCGAACGGGGGAGAACCGGGGAGCTGTTTTTT; cdr3_aa: CASFERGRTGELFF
j_call: TRBJ1-2; v_call: TRBV10-3; d_call: TRBD1; clone_size: few; cdr3_nt: TGTGCCATCAGTGAGACAGGGGATAACTATGGCTACACCTTC; cdr3_aa: CAISETGDNYGYTF
j_call: TRBJ2-2; v_call: TRBV7-7; d_call: NA; clone_size: once; cdr3_nt: TGTGCCAGCAGCAACGCCAGGAGGGGCACCGGGGAGCTGTTTTTT; cdr3_aa: CASSNARRGTGELFF
j_call: TRBJ2-3; v_call: TRBV9; d_call: NA; clone_size: NA; cdr3_nt: TGTGCCAGCAGCGTAGGTTCAGGAGATTACACAGATACGCAGTATTTT; cdr3_aa: CASSVGSGDYTDTQYF
j_call: TRBJ2-3; v_call: TRBV28; d_call: NA; clone_size: NA; cdr3_nt: TGTGCCAGCCGAATGCCAGGGGGGCGGCTAGATACGCAGTATTTT; cdr3_aa: CASRMPGGRLDTQYF
j_call: TRBJ1-5; v_call: TRBV12-3/TRBV12-4; d_call: TRBD1; clone_size: many; cdr3_nt: TGTGCCAGCAGCGAGCCCGGACAGGGAAATCAGCCCCAGCATTTT; cdr3_aa: CASSEPGQGNQPQHF
j_call: TRBJ2-7; v_call: TRBV20-1; d_call: TRBD2; clone_size: NA; cdr3_nt: TGCAGTGCTAGAACAGGGACTAGCTTTTCCTACGAGCAGTACTTC; cdr3_aa: CSARTGTSFSYEQYF
j_call: TRBJ2-5; v_call: TRBV6-5; d_call: TRBD2; clone_size: NA; cdr3_nt: TGTGCCAGCAGTTACTCGTCCGGGAGGGGAGTAGAGACCCAGTACTTC; cdr3_aa: CASSYSSGRGVETQYF
j_call: TRBJ2-1; v_call: TRBV7-8; d_call: NA; clone_size: NA; cdr3_nt: TGTGCCAGCAGCCGCCGGGAAGCCGGGAGAAGTTTCGATGAGCAGTTCTTC; cdr3_aa: CASSRREAGRSFDEQFF
j_call: TRBJ2-1; v_call: TRBV7-6; d_call: NA; clone_size: many; cdr3_nt: TGTGCCAGCAGCTTAGCGGACAGCCCAAGCAATGAGCAGTTCTTC; cdr3_aa: CASSLADSPSNEQFF
j_call: TRBJ2-7; v_call: TRBV27; d_call: TRBD2; clone_size: NA; cdr3_nt: TGTGCCAGCAGTCCCTCGGGACTAGCGGGAGACGAGCAGTACTTC; cdr3_aa: CASSPSGLAGDEQYF
j_call: TRBJ2-1; v_call: TRBV29-1; d_call: NA; clone_size: NA; cdr3_nt: TGCAGCGCCCCCAAAGGGGGGGGTGAGCAGTTCTTC; cdr3_aa: CSAPKGGGEQFF
j_call: TRBJ2-3; v_call: TRBV15; d_call: TRBD2; clone_size: many; cdr3_nt: TGTGCCACCTCGCGGGGGACAGATACGCAGTATTTT; cdr3_aa: CATSRGTDTQYF
j_call: TRBJ1-1; v_call: TRBV12-3/TRBV12-4; d_call: NA; clone_size: many; cdr3_nt: TGTGCCAGCAGGGAACTCTGGGGGCCGGGAACTGAAGCTTTCTTT; cdr3_aa: CASRELWGPGTEAFF
j_call: TRBJ2-2; v_call: TRBV10-2; d_call: TRBD1; clone_size: NA; cdr3_nt: TGCGCCAGCAGTGGGTCGAGGGACAGGGACACCGGGGAGCTGTTTTTT; cdr3_aa: CASSGSRDRDTGELFF
j_call: TRBJ1-2; v_call: TRBV7-9; d_call: NA; clone_size: few; cdr3_nt: TGTGCCAGCAGCCTGGGCCGCTTAGAGGGCTACACCTTC; cdr3_aa: CASSLGRLEGYTF
j_call: TRBJ2-1; v_call: TRBV7-9; d_call: NA; clone_size: many; cdr3_nt: TGTGCCAGCAGCCCAAGAGGTTCTGACAGTGCTGGCGAGCAGTTCTTC; cdr3_aa: CASSPRGSDSAGEQFF
j_call: TRBJ1-3; v_call: TRBV6-1; d_call: NA; clone_size: NA; cdr3_nt: TGTGCCAGCAGCGTTGGGGGTTTGGCTGGAAACACCATATATTTT; cdr3_aa: CASSVGGLAGNTIYF
j_call: TRBJ2-3; v_call: TRBV12-3/TRBV12-4; d_call: TRBD2; clone_size: many; cdr3_nt: TGTGCCAGCAGTTCCCGACTAGCGGGAGGGCCCTTGTCGCGCACAGATACGCAGTATTTT; cdr3_aa: CASSSRLAGGPLSRTDTQYF
j_call: TRBJ2-1; v_call: TRBV12-5; d_call: NA; clone_size: NA; cdr3_nt: TGTGCTAGTGGTTTGGTTGGAACAGGTCTGCCTCTCAGGGAGTTCTTC; cdr3_aa: CASGLVGTGLPLREFF
j_call: TRBJ2-1; v_call: TRBV10-3; d_call: NA; clone_size: few; cdr3_nt: TGTACCACCGCCCAGACAGGCTACAATGAGCAGTTCTTC; cdr3_aa: CTTAQTGYNEQFF
j_call: TRBJ2-2; v_call: TRBV18; d_call: NA; clone_size: many; cdr3_nt: TGTGCCAGCTCACCGGTTACAGGGAACACCGGGGAGCTGTTTTTT; cdr3_aa: CASSPVTGNTGELFF
j_call: TRBJ2-1; v_call: TRBV28; d_call: TRBD2; clone_size: many; cdr3_nt: TGTGCCAGCAGTCCAAAAGGGACTAGCGGGCGGAATGAGCAGTTCTTC; cdr3_aa: CASSPKGTSGRNEQFF
j_call: TRBJ1-2; v_call: TRBV6-5; d_call: NA; clone_size: many; cdr3_nt: TGTGCCAGCAGTTACTCGCGAGGAACCCATGGCTACACCTTC; cdr3_aa: CASSYSRGTHGYTF
j_call: TRBJ1-1; v_call: TRBV2; d_call: NA; clone_size: many; cdr3_nt: TGTGCCAGCAGTGAAGCAGGGGTTGAAGCTTTCTTT; cdr3_aa: CASSEAGVEAFF
j_call: TRBJ2-1; v_call: TRBV5-6; d_call: TRBD1; clone_size: NA; cdr3_nt: TGTGCCAGCAGCCCAGGACAGGGAGTCGGCTTCTTC; cdr3_aa: CASSPGQGVGFF
j_call: TRBJ2-1; v_call: TRBV11-3; d_call: NA; clone_size: few; cdr3_nt: TGTGCCAGCAGCTTAGATTTTGGACTGGACTCCTACAATGAGCAGTTCTTC; cdr3_aa: CASSLDFGLDSYNEQFF
j_call: TRBJ1-1; v_call: TRBV25-1; d_call: NA; clone_size: many; cdr3_nt: TGTGCCAGCAGTTGGGGAGTGAACACTGAAGCTTTCTTT; cdr3_aa: CASSWGVNTEAFF
j_call: TRBJ2-7; v_call: TRBV7-9; d_call: NA; clone_size: NA; cdr3_nt: TGTGCCAGCAGCCCGGGGGACAGTACCTACGAGCAGTACTTC; cdr3_aa: CASSPGDSTYEQYF
j_call: TRBJ1-3; v_call: TRBV7-9; d_call: NA; clone_size: many; cdr3_nt: TGTGCCAGCAGCGGGCGTCAGGGAAACACCATATATTTT; cdr3_aa: CASSGRQGNTIYF
j_call: TRBJ2-1; v_call: TRBV24-1; d_call: NA; clone_size: many; cdr3_nt: TGTGCCACCAGTGATGGGAGTAGCTGGTCCTACAATGAGCAGTTCTTC; cdr3_aa: CATSDGSSWSYNEQFF
j_call: TRBJ2-3; v_call: TRBV10-3; d_call: TRBD1; clone_size: few; cdr3_nt: TGTGCCATCAGTGAGCCACGGGGAACAGGGGCCAACACAGATACGCAGTATTTT; cdr3_aa: CAISEPRGTGANTDTQYF
j_call: TRBJ2-1; v_call: TRBV12-3/TRBV12-4; d_call: NA; clone_size: many; cdr3_nt: TGTGCCAGCAGTTTAGCGCAGCAGTTCTTC; cdr3_aa: CASSLAQQFF
j_call: TRBJ1-1; v_call: TRBV6-1; d_call: TRBD1; clone_size: many; cdr3_nt: TGTGCCAGCAGGGACGGACAGGGTGGGACTGAAGCTTTCTTT; cdr3_aa: CASRDGQGGTEAFF
j_call: TRBJ1-5; v_call: TRBV2; d_call: NA; clone_size: few; cdr3_nt: TGTGCCAGCACCCGAAGGGCGGGGGCTCTTCAGCCCCAGCATTTT; cdr3_aa: CASTRRAGALQPQHF
j_call: TRBJ2-1; v_call: TRBV6-1; d_call: NA; clone_size: few; cdr3_nt: TGTGCCAGCATCTGGCGTAGTTACAACAATGAGCAGTTCTTC; cdr3_aa: CASIWRSYNNEQFF
j_call: TRBJ2-7; v_call: TRBV6-1; d_call: TRBD1; clone_size: few; cdr3_nt: TGTGCCAGCAGTGTTTCCGGGACAGGCTTATACGAGCAGTACTTC; cdr3_aa: CASSVSGTGLYEQYF
j_call: TRBJ2-3; v_call: TRBV5-1; d_call: NA; clone_size: NA; cdr3_nt: TGCGCCAGTAAAGGGGGGGCTGGTTCAGATACGCAGTATTTT; cdr3_aa: CASKGGAGSDTQYF
j_call: TRBJ2-1; v_call: TRBV11-3; d_call: NA; clone_size: many; cdr3_nt: TGTGCCAGCAGCTTAACTGAGAGATACAATGAGCAGTTCTTC; cdr3_aa: CASSLTERYNEQFF
j_call: TRBJ1-1; v_call: TRBV5-1; d_call: TRBD1; clone_size: few; cdr3_nt: TGCGCCAGCAGCCGTACGACAGGGGGCAACACTGAAGCTTTCTTT; cdr3_aa: CASSRTTGGNTEAFF
j_call: TRBJ1-4; v_call: TRBV10-3; d_call: NA; clone_size: many; cdr3_nt: TGTGCCATCAGGACAGGAGATGCAACTAATGAAAAACTGTTTTTT; cdr3_aa: CAIRTGDATNEKLFF
j_call: TRBJ1-2; v_call: TRBV20-1; d_call: NA; clone_size: few; cdr3_nt: TGCAGTGCTAGAGTGCCGACAGTTGACTACACCTTC; cdr3_aa: CSARVPTVDYTF
j_call: TRBJ1-4; v_call: TRBV18; d_call: NA; clone_size: NA; cdr3_nt: TGTGCCAGCTCACCAAGGCGGGCCGGGGCTAATGAAAAACTGTTTTTT; cdr3_aa: CASSPRRAGANEKLFF
j_call: TRBJ2-3; v_call: TRBV28; d_call: NA; clone_size: many; cdr3_nt: TGTGCCAGCAAACAAAGGCGGGCATCGGGCGATACGCAGTATTTT; cdr3_aa: CASKQRRASGDTQYF